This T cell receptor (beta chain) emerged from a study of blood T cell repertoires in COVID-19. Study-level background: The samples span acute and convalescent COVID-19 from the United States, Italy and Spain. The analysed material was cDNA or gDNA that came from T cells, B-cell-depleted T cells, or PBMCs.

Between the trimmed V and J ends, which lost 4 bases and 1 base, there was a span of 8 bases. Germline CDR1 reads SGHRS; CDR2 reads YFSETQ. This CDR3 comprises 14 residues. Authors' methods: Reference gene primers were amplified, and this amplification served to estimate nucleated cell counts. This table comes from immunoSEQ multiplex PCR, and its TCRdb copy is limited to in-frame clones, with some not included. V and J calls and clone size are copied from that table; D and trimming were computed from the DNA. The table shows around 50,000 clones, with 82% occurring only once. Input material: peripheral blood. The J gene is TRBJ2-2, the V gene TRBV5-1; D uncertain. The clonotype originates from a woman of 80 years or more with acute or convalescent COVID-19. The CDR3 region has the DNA TGCGCCAGCAGCGTTGGCAGGAACACCGGGGAGCTGTTTTTT. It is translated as CASSVGRNTGELFF. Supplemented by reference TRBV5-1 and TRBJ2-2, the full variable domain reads KAGVTQTPRYLIKTRGQQVTLSCSPISGHRSVSWYQQTPGQGLQFLFEYFSETQRNKGNFPGRFSGRQFSNSRSEMNVSTLELGDSALYLCASSVGRNTGELFFGEGSRLTVL.